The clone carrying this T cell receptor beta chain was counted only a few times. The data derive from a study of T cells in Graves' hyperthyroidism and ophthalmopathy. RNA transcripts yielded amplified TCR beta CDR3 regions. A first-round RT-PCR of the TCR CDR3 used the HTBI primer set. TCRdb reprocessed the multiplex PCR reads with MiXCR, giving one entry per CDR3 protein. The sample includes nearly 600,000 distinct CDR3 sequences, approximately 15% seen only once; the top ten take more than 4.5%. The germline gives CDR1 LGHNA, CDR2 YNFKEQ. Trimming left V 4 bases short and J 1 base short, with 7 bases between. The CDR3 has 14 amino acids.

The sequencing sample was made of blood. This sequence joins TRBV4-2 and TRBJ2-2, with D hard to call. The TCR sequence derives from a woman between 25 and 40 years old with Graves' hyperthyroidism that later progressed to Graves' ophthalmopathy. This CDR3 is CASSPRRNTGELFF. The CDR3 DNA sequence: TGTGCCAGCAGCCCTCGAAGGAACACCGGGGAGCTGTTTTTT.